This T cell receptor (beta chain) was sequenced for a study of blood T cell repertoires in COVID-19. V shed 5 bases and J shed 5 bases, with 13 bases lying between them. This CDR3 spans 13 amino acids. CDR1 and CDR2 (germline): SGHRS, YFSETQ. As processed by the authors: Estimation of nucleated cell counts relied on the amplification of reference gene primers. Some clones are missing from TCRdb's copy, which holds only in-frame ones; the method was immunoSEQ multiplex PCR. The D gene and trimming were derived from the DNA, and the V and J assignments and clone size from that table. The data hold tens of thousands of clones, with 85% observed a single time.

V gene TRBV5-1 combines with J gene TRBJ2-5; D perhaps matches TRBD2 (5 bases). The source of this sequence is a man aged 45-60 years with active COVID-19. The specimen was peripheral blood. CDR3 sequence: CASSVGSRETQYF. CDR3 coding DNA: TGCGCCAGCAGTGTTGGGAGTAGGGAGACCCAGTACTTC.